The clone carrying this TCR beta chain was recorded a few times. Its cognate antigen is unknown. Alongside a J-beta primer mix, a sample-barcoded 5' primer served in a second PCR lasting about 7 to 11 cycles. At least 3 million CDR3-containing paired-end reads were obtained per sample. TCRdb called the 5' RACE reads again in MiXCR, with one record for every CDR3 protein. The table has about 2 million distinct CDR3 sequences, about 50% seen once. These data come from a study of blood T cells in healthy people across ages. Study results and caveats: Naive T cell percentage strongly correlated with TCR beta diversity. Long-lived and aged donors differed, with more naive CD4+ cells and higher diversity in the long-lived. CMV status of donors was unknown, possibly confounding expanded clonotype changes.

This CDR3 region has 16 residues. Germline CDR1 reads SGHTA; CDR2 reads FQGTGA. With 3 bases clipped from V and 6 bases from J, the junction kept 11 bases outside the gene matches. The receptor comes from a woman in her thirties or forties in good health. The V call is TRBV7-3, the J call TRBJ2-1, with TRBD2 matching over 7 bases. Sequenced: blood. The CDR3 sequence is CASSLGGDAFLNEQFF. The DNA for the CDR3 is TGTGCCAGCAGCTTGGGGGGGGACGCCTTTCTCAATGAGCAGTTCTTC. Together with reference TRBV7-3 and TRBJ2-1, the CDR3 gives the full variable domain: GAGVSQTPSNKVTEKGKYVELRCDPISGHTALYWYRQSLGQGPEFLIYFQGTGAADDSGLPNDRFFAVRPEGSVSTLKIQRTERGDSAVYLCASSLGGDAFLNEQFFGPGTRLTVL.